These 14 T cell receptor beta chains share one sample of origin, sequenced in a study of T cells in lung cancer brain metastases. Sequencing was performed with immunoSEQ multiplex PCR; in TCRdb, only in-frame clones are kept and a portion is missing. The sample yields roughly 5,000 clones, roughly 90% seen once. The sample comprised tumor tissue from the primary lung tumor. The receptors shown here come from a woman between 45 and 60 years old with non-small cell lung cancer.

This chain links TRBV7-6 with TRBJ2-3; 12 nucleotides align to TRBD2. V dropped 1 base and J dropped 2; count of bases not matched to a gene: 1. From germline, CDR1 is SGHVS and CDR2 FNYEAQ. The CDR3 runs 16 residues. The CDR3 loop reads CASSLGTSGITDTQYF. CDR3 bases: TGTGCCAGCAGCTTAGGGACTAGCGGGATCACAGATACGCAGTATTTT. The full variable domain, rest sourced from reference TRBV7-6 and TRBJ2-3, is GAGVSQSPRYKVTKRGQDVALRCDPISGHVSLYWYRQALGQGPEFLTYFNYEAQQDKSGLPNDRFSAERPEGSISTLTIQRTEQRDSAMYRCASSLGTSGITDTQYFGPGTRLTVL.

This rearrangement joins TRBV14 to TRBJ2-7; TRBD1 matches at 10 bases. CDR3 size: 16 residues. The germline gives CDR1 SGHDN, CDR2 FVKESK. Trimming removed 0 bases from V and 7 bases from J; junction bases left unmatched: 9. The CDR3 here is CASSQDRDRGSREQYF. Written as DNA, the CDR3 is TGTGCCAGCAGCCAAGATAGGGACAGGGGTTCTCGTGAGCAGTACTTC.

The J gene is TRBJ1-2, the V gene TRBV28; TRBD1 is a possible D gene (6 bases). Trimming cost V 6 bases and J 2 bases, with 13 bases left between them. This CDR3 has 14 amino acids. Germline V gives CDR1 MDHEN, CDR2 SYDVKM. The DNA of the CDR3 is TGTGCCAGCAGGCCGGACAGCAGGAACTATGGCTACACCTTC. This codes for CASRPDSRNYGYTF.

For this clone: One junction end disagrees with the germline gene, perhaps due to a read error. The sample carries other DNA sequences with the same CDR3. The chain combines TRBV19 with TRBJ2-7; 7 bases match TRBD1. This CDR3 contains 15 residues. Germline values: CDR1 LNHDA, CDR2 SQIVND (reference sequence). The CDR3 here is CASSIAGGDSYEQYF. The DNA for the CDR3 is TGTGCCAGTAGTATTGCAGGGGGAGACTCCTACGAGCAGTACTTT. The full variable domain, rest sourced from reference TRBV19 and TRBJ2-7, is DGGITQSPKYLFRKEGQNVTLSCEQNLNHDAMYWYRQDPGQGLRLIYYSQIVNDFQKGDIAEGYSVSREKKESFPLTVTSAQKNPTAFYLCASSIAGGDSYEQYFGPGTRLTVT.

V is TRBV9 and J is TRBJ1-6; D is undetermined. CDR1 and CDR2 (germline): SGDLS, YYNGEE. With 2 bases removed from V and 6 bases from J, the gap between germline ends came to 6 bases. CDR3 length equals 13 residues. For the CDR3, the DNA is TGTGCCAGCAGCGTCTGGGGTAATTCACCCCTCCACTTT. Its translation is CASSVWGNSPLHF. The entire variable domain, with the rest obtained from reference TRBV9 and TRBJ1-6, is as follows: DSGVTQTPKHLITATGQRVTLRCSPRSGDLSVYWYQQSLDQGLQFLIQYYNGEERAKGNILERFSAQQFPDLHSELNLSSLELGDSALYFCASSVWGNSPLHFGNGTRLTVT.

This clone was observed a few times. The chain has TRBV7-8 and TRBJ2-7, with 11 nucleotides matching TRBD2. The CDR3 runs 17 residues. After removal of 5 bases from V and 4 bases from J, the junction contained 13 bases not matched to a gene. Germline-derived CDR1 and CDR2 are SGHVS and FQNEAQ. CDR3 region: CASSVIRLAGFSYEQYF. The CDR3, as DNA: TGTGCCAGCAGCGTAATAAGACTAGCGGGATTCTCGTACGAGCAGTACTTC.

The rearrangement joins TRBV18 to TRBJ2-4, with D tentatively TRBD2 (6 bases). The CDR3 sequence is 15 residues long. From germline, CDR1 is KGHSH and CDR2 LQKENI. V was trimmed by 0 bases and J by 6 bases, leaving 12 bases between them. The DNA of the CDR3 is TGTGCCAGCTCACCACCGGGGGGAAGGGCAAACATTCAGTACTTC. The encoded protein is CASSPPGGRANIQYF.

The chain combines TRBV5-1 with TRBJ2-7; 7 positions agree with TRBD1. The CDR3 sequence is 13 residues long. J lost 3 bases, V lost 3 bases, and 3 bases had no gene match. From germline, CDR1 is SGHRS and CDR2 YFSETQ. This CDR3 reads CASSYGQDYEQYF. In DNA form, the CDR3 reads TGCGCCAGCAGCTACGGACAGGACTACGAGCAGTACTTC.

Written as DNA, the CDR3 is TGCGCCAGCAGCTTGGGGTCAGGAGGGTACGAGCAGTACTTC. Its protein is CASSLGSGGYEQYF. This chain connects TRBV5-1 to TRBJ2-7; tentatively, D is TRBD2 (6 bases). Between the trimmed V and J ends, which lost 0 bases and 4 bases, there was a span of 11 bases. CDR3 length: 14 residues. The germline V gene encodes CDR1 SGHRS and CDR2 YFSETQ.

V is TRBV10-3 and J is TRBJ2-2; no firm D call. This CDR3 has 11 amino acids. Germline V lookup: CDR1 ENHRY, CDR2 SYGVKD. Trimming stripped 5 bases from V and 9 bases from J, with 7 bases between. The CDR3 reads CAISNARELFF. CDR3 nucleotides: TGTGCCATCAGTAACGCCAGGGAGCTGTTTTTT.

This clone was recorded only once. The genes are TRBV4-1 and TRBJ1-4, with D unresolved. Trimming pared 5 bases from V and 8 bases from J, leaving 9 bases between. This CDR3 is built from 12 residues. Germline V gives CDR1 MGHRA, CDR2 YSYEKL. For the CDR3, the DNA is TGCGCCAGCAGCTTCCCTAGAGAAAAACTGTTTTTT. Encoded protein: CASSFPREKLFF.

The V call is TRBV6-5, the J call TRBJ2-7, with D maybe TRBD2 (6 bases). CDR1 MNHEY and CDR2 SVGAGI come from the germline V gene. V was pared by 2 bases and J by 5 bases, with 13 bases between. This CDR3 is built from 14 residues. This CDR3 reads CASSYRTSRNEQYF. In DNA form, the CDR3 reads TGTGCCAGCAGTTACCGAACTAGCAGGAACGAGCAGTACTTC.

This clone was observed once. This chain links TRBV9 with TRBJ2-1, with 14 bases that match TRBD2. V gave up 4 bases and J gave up 6 bases; unmatched junction bases: 9. CDR3 length equals 17 residues. Germline lookup yields CDR1 SGDLS and CDR2 YYNGEE. CDR3 region: CASSNGLAGGFGNEQFF. The CDR3 DNA is TGTGCCAGCAGCAACGGACTAGCGGGAGGTTTCGGCAATGAGCAGTTCTTC.

This chain uses TRBV28 with TRBJ1-2, with D hard to call. This CDR3 has 14 residues. Trimming took off 6 bases at V and 2 bases at J, with 13 bases between the two ends. Germline assignment: CDR1 MDHEN and CDR2 SYDVKM. In nucleotides, the CDR3 is TGTGCCAGCAGCCCCCAGGCAGGCAACTATGGCTACACCTTC. Protein: CASSPQAGNYGYTF.